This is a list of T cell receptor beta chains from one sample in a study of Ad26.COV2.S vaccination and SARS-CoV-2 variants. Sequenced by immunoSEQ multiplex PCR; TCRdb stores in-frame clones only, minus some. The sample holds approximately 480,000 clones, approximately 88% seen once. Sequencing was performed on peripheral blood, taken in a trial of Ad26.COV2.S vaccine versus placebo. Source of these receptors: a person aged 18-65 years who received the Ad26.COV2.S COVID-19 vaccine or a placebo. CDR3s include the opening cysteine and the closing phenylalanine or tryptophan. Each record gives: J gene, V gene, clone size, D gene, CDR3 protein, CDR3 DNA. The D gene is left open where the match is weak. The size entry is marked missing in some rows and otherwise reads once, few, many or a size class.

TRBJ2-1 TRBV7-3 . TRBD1 CASSSQDRGFYNEQFF TGTGCCAGCAGCTCCCAGGACAGGGGATTCTACAATGAGCAGTTCTTC
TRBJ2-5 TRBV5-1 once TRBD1 CASSSDRAIQETQYF TGCGCCAGCAGCTCGGACAGGGCGATCCAAGAGACCCAGTACTTC
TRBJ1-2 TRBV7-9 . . CASSPAAHYGYTF TGTGCCAGCAGCCCGGCGGCCCACTATGGCTACACCTTC
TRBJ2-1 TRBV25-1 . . CASSLLASSQFF TGTGCCAGCAGTCTACTAGCTAGCTCGCAGTTCTTC
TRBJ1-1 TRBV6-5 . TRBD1 CASRGDPGTGGEAFF TGTGCCAGCAGAGGAGATCCCGGGACAGGGGGCGAAGCTTTCTTT
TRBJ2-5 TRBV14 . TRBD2 CASSASGRGTQYF TGTGCCAGCAGCGCTAGCGGGAGGGGGACCCAGTACTTC
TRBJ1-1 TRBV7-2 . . CASSLTITRNAEAFF TGTGCCAGCAGCTTGACAATCACTAGGAACGCTGAAGCTTTCTTT
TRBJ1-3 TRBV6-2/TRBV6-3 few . CASSYSTTGNTIYF TGTGCCAGCAGTTACTCGACGACTGGAAACACCATATATTTT
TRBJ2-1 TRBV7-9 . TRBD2 CASKDSGSSRNEQFF TGTGCCAGTAAGGATAGCGGGAGTAGCCGCAATGAGCAGTTCTTC
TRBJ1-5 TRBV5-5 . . CASSLVGDQPQHF TGTGCCAGCAGCTTGGTGGGGGATCAGCCCCAGCATTTT
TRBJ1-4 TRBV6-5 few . CASSYSAVHEKLFF TGTGCCAGCAGTTACTCGGCCGTACATGAAAAACTGTTTTTT
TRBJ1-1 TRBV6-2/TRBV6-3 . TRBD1 CASSYGRDRGLTEAFF TGTGCCAGCAGTTACGGACGGGACAGGGGTCTCACTGAAGCTTTCTTT
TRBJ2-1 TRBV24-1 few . CATSGRGDYNEQFF TGTGCCACCAGTGGACGTGGGGATTACAATGAGCAGTTCTTC
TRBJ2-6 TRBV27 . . CASTWGSGANVLTF TGTGCCAGCACCTGGGGGTCTGGGGCCAACGTCCTGACTTTC
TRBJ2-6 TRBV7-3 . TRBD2 CASSLRGLAGARGANVLTF TGTGCCAGCAGCTTAAGGGGACTAGCGGGAGCGAGAGGGGCCAACGTCCTGACTTTC